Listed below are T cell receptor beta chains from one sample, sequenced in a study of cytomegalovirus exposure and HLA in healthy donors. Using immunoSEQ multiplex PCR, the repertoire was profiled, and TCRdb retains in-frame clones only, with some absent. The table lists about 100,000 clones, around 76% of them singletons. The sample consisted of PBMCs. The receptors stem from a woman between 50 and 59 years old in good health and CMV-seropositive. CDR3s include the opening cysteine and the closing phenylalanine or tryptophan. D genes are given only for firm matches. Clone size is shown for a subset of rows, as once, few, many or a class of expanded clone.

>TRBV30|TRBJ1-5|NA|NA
CAWSIPPQGNQPQHF
TGTGCCTGGAGTATCCCGCCTCAGGGCAATCAGCCCCAGCATTTT
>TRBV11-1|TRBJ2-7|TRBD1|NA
CASSSPGQGPLSNYEQYF
TGTGCCAGCAGCTCTCCGGGACAGGGGCCACTATCAAACTACGAGCAGTACTTC
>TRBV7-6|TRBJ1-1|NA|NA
CASSPGGSRRGASF
TGTGCCAGCAGCCCCGGGGGTTCGAGAAGGGGAGCTTCCTTT
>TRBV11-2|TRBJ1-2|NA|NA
CASKGYTGDRNFGYTF
TGTGCCAGCAAGGGGTACACAGGAGACCGTAATTTCGGCTACACCTTC
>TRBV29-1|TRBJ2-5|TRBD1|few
CSGHRQGAIETQYF
TGCAGCGGCCATCGCCAGGGGGCCATTGAGACCCAGTACTTC
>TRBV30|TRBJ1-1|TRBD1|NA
CAWRAGGWNTEAFF
TGTGCCTGGAGAGCAGGGGGATGGAACACTGAAGCTTTCTTT
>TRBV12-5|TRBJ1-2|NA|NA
CASGGRGTLWGKGDGYTF
TGTGCTAGTGGTGGGAGGGGGACGTTGTGGGGTAAAGGGGATGGCTACACCTTC
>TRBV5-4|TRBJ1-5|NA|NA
CASSATPGDGQPQHF
TGTGCCAGCAGCGCCACCCCAGGGGATGGTCAGCCCCAGCATTTT
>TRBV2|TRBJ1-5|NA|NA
CASREKDSPNQPQHF
TGTGCCAGCCGGGAAAAGGACAGTCCAAATCAGCCCCAGCATTTT
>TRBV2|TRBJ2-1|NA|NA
CASKLSRSYNEQFF
TGTGCCAGCAAACTCTCGAGGTCCTACAATGAGCAGTTCTTC
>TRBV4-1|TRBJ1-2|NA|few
CASSQDRTGMVSGANYGYTF
TGCGCCAGCAGCCAAGATCGCACAGGAATGGTGTCGGGAGCTAACTATGGCTACACCTTC
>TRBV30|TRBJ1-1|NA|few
CAWSLGLNTEAFF
TGTGCCTGGAGTCTGGGCCTGAACACTGAAGCTTTCTTT
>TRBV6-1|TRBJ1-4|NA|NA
CASSAGTLGEKLFF
TGTGCCAGCAGTGCCGGGACACTAGGTGAAAAACTGTTTTTT
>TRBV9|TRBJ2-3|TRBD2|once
CASSNSGGTSGTDTQYF
TGTGCCAGCAGCAATTCAGGGGGGACTAGCGGCACAGATACGCAGTATTTT
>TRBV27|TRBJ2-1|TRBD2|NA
CASSPGLAGDPFF
TGTGCCAGCAGTCCTGGACTAGCGGGAGATCCGTTCTTC
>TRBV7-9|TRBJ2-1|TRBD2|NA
CASSLPSGDEQFF
TGTGCCAGCAGTCTCCCTAGCGGGGATGAGCAGTTCTTC
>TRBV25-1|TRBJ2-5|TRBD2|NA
CASSEFPRTSPRETQYF
TGTGCCAGCAGTGAATTTCCCCGGACTAGTCCTCGGGAGACCCAGTACTTC
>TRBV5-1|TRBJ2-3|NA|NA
CASSSNTDTQYF
TGCGCCAGCAGCTCTAACACAGATACGCAGTATTTT
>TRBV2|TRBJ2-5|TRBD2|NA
CASRDYSGGAQYF
TGTGCCAGCAGGGACTACTCGGGAGGGGCCCAGTACTTC
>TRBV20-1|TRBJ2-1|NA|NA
CSASIVNEQFF
TGCAGTGCTAGTATCGTCAATGAGCAGTTCTTC
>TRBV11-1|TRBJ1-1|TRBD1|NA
CASSLRQGGIPEAFF
TGTGCCAGCAGCCTAAGACAGGGGGGGATACCTGAAGCTTTCTTT
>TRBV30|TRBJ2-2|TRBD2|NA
CAWSPGLAAGELFF
TGTGCCTGGAGTCCCGGACTAGCTGCCGGGGAGCTGTTTTTT
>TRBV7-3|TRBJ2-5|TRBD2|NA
CASSHSGGAQETQYF
TGTGCCAGCAGCCATTCCGGGGGGGCTCAAGAGACCCAGTACTTC
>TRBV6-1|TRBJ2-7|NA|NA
CASSDDRQKEYF
TGTGCCAGCAGTGATGACAGGCAAAAGGAGTACTTC
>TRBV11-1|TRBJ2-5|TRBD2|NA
CASSFLGLAGETQYF
TGTGCCAGCAGCTTTTTGGGACTAGCAGGGGAGACCCAGTACTTC
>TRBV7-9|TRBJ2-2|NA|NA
CSSSRDTGELFF
TGTTCCAGCAGCCGGGATACCGGGGAGCTGTTTTTT
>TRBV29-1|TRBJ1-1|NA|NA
CSVVEQLNTEAFF
TGCAGCGTTGTAGAGCAGTTGAACACTGAAGCTTTCTTT
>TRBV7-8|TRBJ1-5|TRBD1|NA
CASSSTGVSNQPQHF
TGTGCCAGCAGTTCCACAGGGGTAAGCAATCAGCCCCAGCATTTT
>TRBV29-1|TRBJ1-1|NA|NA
CSVAAGNTEAFF
TGCAGCGTTGCAGCAGGGAACACTGAAGCTTTCTTT
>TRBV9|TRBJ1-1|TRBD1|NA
CASSVDQTGEAFF
TGTGCCAGCAGCGTAGATCAGACAGGGGAAGCTTTCTTT
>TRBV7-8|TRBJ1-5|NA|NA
CASSLAGFGNQPQHF
TGTGCCAGCAGCTTAGCCGGGTTTGGCAATCAGCCCCAGCATTTT
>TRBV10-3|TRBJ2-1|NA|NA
CAISERLAGDNEQFF
TGTGCCATCAGTGAACGTCTAGCTGGGGACAATGAGCAGTTCTTC
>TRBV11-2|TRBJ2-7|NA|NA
CASIPNLAGTGTSAYEQYF
TGTGCCAGCATCCCCAACCTTGCGGGGACCGGGACTTCCGCCTACGAGCAGTACTTC
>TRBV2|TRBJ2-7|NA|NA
CASSDTGSYEQYF
TGTGCCAGCAGTGACACAGGAAGCTACGAGCAGTACTTC
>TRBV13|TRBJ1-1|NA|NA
CASSPTTGNTEAFF
TGTGCCAGCAGCCCGACGACAGGAAACACTGAAGCTTTCTTT
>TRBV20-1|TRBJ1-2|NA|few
CSATEGGNTF
TGCAGTGCTACCGAGGGGGGGAACACCTTC
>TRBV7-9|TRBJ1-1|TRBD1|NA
CASNKIRTGGGSSTEAFF
TGTGCCAGCAACAAAATCCGGACAGGGGGGGGTTCGAGCACTGAAGCTTTCTTT
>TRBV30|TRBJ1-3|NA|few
CAWRGEDFSGNTIYF
TGTGCCTGGAGAGGGGAAGATTTCTCTGGAAACACCATATATTTT
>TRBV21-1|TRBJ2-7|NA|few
CASSRPLPGHIYEQYF
TGTGCCAGCAGCAGACCCCTTCCGGGACACATCTACGAGCAGTACTTC
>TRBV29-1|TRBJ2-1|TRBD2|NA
CSVEGLAGPSSYNEQFF
TGCAGCGTTGAAGGCCTAGCGGGACCCAGCTCCTACAATGAGCAGTTCTTC
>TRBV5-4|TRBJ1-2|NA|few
CASSPLGYGYTF
TGTGCCAGCAGCCCCCTCGGTTATGGCTACACCTTC
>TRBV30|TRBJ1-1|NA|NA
CAWVTGNTEAFF
TGTGCCTGGGTGACTGGGAACACTGAAGCTTTCTTT